This TCR beta chain comes out of a study of shared clonotypes between healthy human individuals. Researchers divided each subset's genomic DNA evenly across several immunoSEQ plates. Data came from immunoSEQ multiplex PCR; TCRdb stores just in-frame clones and leaves some out. The sample has about 680,000 clones, about 92% seen once; the top ten hold approximately 22%. The length of the CDR3 is 17 residues. V dropped 6 bases and J dropped 3 bases, with 23 bases sitting between them. Germline CDR1 MDHEN, CDR2 SYDVKM. General study points: Relative to clonotypes present in all four donors, those not shared had lower generation probabilities. Richness estimates generally favored naive over memory subsets.

As for this clone: Its matching antigen is unknown.

Terminally differentiated effector memory CD45RA+ cells were excluded from the naive CD8 cells, which were CD45RO-negative and positively selected for CCR7. None of the donors, who were healthy HIV-negative adults, had recently had acute infections or vaccinations. Sequenced sample: naive CD8+ T cells sorted from blood. The chain employs TRBV28 and TRBJ1-1; unclear D gene. This TCR was recovered from a man aged 30 to 39 in good health. The CDR3 sequence is CASSFIVTMYMDTEAFF. The CDR3 DNA follows: TGTGCCAGCAGCTTTATTGTGACAATGTATATGGACACTGAAGCTTTCTTT.